This TCR beta chain was profiled in a study of shared clonotypes between healthy human individuals. As processed by the authors: For the immunoSEQ data, sequences were junction-only without quality scores, so filtering differed. Clones were read by immunoSEQ multiplex PCR, and TCRdb kept only the in-frame ones, dropping some. From that table come the V and J calls and clone size; the DNA was used to work out D and trimming. The sample includes about 2.5 million clones, 85% to 95% of them seen just once. The CDR3 length is 19 residues. V trimming: 2 bases; J trimming: 10 bases; junction bases outside the gene matches: 23. Whole-study findings and limits: Larger richness was generally estimated for naive than memory subsets.

Comments on this clone: What it recognizes is unknown.

Sequenced input: naive CD4+ T cells from PBMCs. Specified subset: CD45RA+ positively selected. J is TRBJ2-1 and V is TRBV5-7, with 8 bases matching TRBD2. TRBV5-7 belongs to the ORF category, with a function that is uncertain. This receptor was taken from a man aged 18 to 29 in good health. Some clones in this sample may be carry-over from other donors' samples. DNA for the CDR3: TGTGCCAGCAGCTTCATAGGCCCTGGTAGTCGACTAGCGCGGATGGAGCAGTTCTTC. Its translation is CASSFIGPGSRLARMEQFF.